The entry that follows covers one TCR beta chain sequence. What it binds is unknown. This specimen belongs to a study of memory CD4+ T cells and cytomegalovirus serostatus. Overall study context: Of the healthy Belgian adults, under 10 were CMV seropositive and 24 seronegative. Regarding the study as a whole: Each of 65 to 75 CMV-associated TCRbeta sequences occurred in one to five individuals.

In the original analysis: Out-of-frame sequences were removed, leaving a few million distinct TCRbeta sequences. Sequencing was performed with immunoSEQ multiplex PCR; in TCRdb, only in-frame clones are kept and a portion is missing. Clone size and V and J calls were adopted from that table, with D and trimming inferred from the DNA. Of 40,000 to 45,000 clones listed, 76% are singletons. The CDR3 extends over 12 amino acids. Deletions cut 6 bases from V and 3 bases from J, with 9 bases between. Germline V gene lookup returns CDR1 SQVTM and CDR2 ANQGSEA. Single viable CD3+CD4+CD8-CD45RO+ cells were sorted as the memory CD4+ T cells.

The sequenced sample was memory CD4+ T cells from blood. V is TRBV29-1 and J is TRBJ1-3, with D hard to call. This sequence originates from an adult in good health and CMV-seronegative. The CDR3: CSVWTRGNTIYF. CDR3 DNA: TGCAGCGTCTGGACGCGTGGAAACACCATATATTTT.